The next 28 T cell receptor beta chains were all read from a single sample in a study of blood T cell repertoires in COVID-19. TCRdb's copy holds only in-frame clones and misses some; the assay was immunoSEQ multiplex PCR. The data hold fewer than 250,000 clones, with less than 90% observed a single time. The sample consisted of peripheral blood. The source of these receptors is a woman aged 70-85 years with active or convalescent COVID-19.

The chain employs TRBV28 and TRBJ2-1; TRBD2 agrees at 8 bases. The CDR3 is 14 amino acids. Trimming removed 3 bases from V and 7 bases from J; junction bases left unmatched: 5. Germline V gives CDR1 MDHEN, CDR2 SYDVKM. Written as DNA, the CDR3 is TGTGCCAGCAGTTTGGGGACTAGAGGGAATGAGCAGTTCTTC. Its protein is CASSLGTRGNEQFF. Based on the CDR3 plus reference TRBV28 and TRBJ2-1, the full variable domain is DVKVTQSSRYLVKRTGEKVFLECVQDMDHENMFWYRQDPGLGLRLIYFSYDVKMKEKGDIPEGYSVSREKKERFSLILESASTNQTSMYLCASSLGTRGNEQFFGPGTRLTVL.

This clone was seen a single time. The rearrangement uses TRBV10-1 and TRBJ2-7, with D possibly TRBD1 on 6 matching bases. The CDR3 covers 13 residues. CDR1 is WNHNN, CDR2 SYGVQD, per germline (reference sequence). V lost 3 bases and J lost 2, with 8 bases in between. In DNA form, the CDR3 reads TGCGCCAGCAGTGATGGACAGACCTACGAGCAGTACTTC. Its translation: CASSDGQTYEQYF.

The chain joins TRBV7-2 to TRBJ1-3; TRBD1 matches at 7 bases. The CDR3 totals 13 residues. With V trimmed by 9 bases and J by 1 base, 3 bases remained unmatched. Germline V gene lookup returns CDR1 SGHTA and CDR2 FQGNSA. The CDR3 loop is CASGTDSGNTIYF. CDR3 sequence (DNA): TGTGCCAGTGGGACAGATTCTGGAAACACCATATATTTT.

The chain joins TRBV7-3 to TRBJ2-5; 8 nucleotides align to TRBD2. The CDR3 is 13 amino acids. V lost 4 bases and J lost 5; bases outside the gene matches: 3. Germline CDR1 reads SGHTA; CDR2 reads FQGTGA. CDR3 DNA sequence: TGTGCCAGCAGCTCCGGGAGGGGGGAGACCCAGTACTTC. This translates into CASSSGRGETQYF.

The CDR3 protein is CASSQDSRQETQYF. In nucleotides, the CDR3 is TGCGCCAGCAGCCAAGACTCGCGGCAAGAGACCCAGTACTTC. This sequence joins TRBV4-1 and TRBJ2-5; D not certain. This CDR3 has 14 residues. Per the germline V gene, CDR1 is MGHRA and CDR2 is YSYEKL. V was pared by 0 bases and J by 2 bases, with 7 bases between.

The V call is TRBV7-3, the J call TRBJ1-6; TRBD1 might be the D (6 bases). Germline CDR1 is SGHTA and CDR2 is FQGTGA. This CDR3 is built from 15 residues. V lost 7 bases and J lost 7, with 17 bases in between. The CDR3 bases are TGTGCCAGCACCGAGGGAAGGGGGGGGAATTCACCCCTCCACTTT. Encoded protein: CASTEGRGGNSPLHF.

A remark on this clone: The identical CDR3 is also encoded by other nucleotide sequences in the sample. CDR3 coding DNA: TGTGCCAGCAGTTCAACCTACGAGCAGTACTTC. It encodes CASSSTYEQYF. The rearrangement joins TRBV27 to TRBJ2-7; D gene uncertain. The CDR3 contains 11 residues. Germline CDR1 MNHEY, CDR2 SMNVEV (reference sequence). The V end was cut by 4 bases, the J end by 2 bases, with 3 bases between.

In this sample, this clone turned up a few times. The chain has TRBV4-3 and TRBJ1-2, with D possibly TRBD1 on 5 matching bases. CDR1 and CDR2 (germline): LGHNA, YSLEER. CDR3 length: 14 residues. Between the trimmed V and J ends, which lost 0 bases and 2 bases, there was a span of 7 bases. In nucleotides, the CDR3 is TGCGCCAGCAGCCAAGAGGAGGGGAACTATGGCTACACCTTC. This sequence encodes CASSQEEGNYGYTF.

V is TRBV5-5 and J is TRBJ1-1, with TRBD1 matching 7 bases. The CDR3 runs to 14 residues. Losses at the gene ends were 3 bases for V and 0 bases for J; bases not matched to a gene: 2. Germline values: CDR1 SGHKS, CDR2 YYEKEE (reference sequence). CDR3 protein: CASSWDSLNTEAFF. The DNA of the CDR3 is TGTGCCAGCAGCTGGGACAGTCTGAACACTGAAGCTTTCTTT.

CDR3 protein: CASSSGYSNQPQHF. Written as DNA, the CDR3 is TGTGCCAGCAGTTCCGGTTATAGCAATCAGCCCCAGCATTTT. The V gene is TRBV6-5, the J gene TRBJ1-5; no clear D. The V gene lost 4 bases and the J gene lost 0 bases, with 7 bases spanning the gap. Germline CDR1 reads MNHEY; CDR2 reads SVGAGI. There are 14 residues in the CDR3.

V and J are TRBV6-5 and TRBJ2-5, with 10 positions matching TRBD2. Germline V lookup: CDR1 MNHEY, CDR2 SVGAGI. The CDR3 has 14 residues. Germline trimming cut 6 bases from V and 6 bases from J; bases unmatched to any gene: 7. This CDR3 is CASRGGLALQTQYF. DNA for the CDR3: TGTGCCAGCAGAGGGGGACTAGCGCTGCAGACCCAGTACTTC.

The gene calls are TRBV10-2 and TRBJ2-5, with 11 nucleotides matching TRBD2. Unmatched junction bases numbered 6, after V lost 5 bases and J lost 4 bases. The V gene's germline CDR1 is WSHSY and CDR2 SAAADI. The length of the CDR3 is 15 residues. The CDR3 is CASSIIAGGGETQYF. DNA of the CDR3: TGCGCCAGCAGTATTATAGCGGGAGGGGGAGAGACCCAGTACTTC.

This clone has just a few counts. The CDR3 loop reads CASSSRILGVGETQYF. CDR3 DNA: TGTGCCAGCAGCTCGAGAATTTTAGGGGTAGGAGAGACCCAGTACTTC. This sequence joins TRBV11-2 and TRBJ2-5; possibly TRBD1 for D (5 bases). V was clipped by 4 bases and J by 4 bases, with 19 bases between them. Germline values: CDR1 SGHAT, CDR2 FQNNGV. This CDR3 region has 16 residues.

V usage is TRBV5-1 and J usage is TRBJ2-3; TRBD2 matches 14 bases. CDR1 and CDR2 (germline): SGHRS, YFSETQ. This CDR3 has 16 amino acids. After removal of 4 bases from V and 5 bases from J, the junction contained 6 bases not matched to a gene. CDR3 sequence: CASSMTSGGALDTQYF. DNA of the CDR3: TGCGCCAGCAGCATGACTAGCGGGGGGGCCTTAGATACGCAGTATTTT.

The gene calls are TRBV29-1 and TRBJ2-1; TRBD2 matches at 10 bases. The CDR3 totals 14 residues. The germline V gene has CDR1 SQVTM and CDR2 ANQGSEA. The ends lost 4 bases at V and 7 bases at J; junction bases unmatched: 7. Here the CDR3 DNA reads TGCAGCGTTGTCCTAGCGGGAGCTATAAATGAGCAGTTCTTC. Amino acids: CSVVLAGAINEQFF.

The CDR3 DNA reads TGTGCCAGCAGCCGACAGGGGGCCAAATACGAGCAGTACTTC. Its translation: CASSRQGAKYEQYF. The V gene is TRBV3-1 (or the pseudogene TRBV3-2), the J gene TRBJ2-7, with 10 bases fitting TRBD1. CDR3 length: 14 amino acids. The germline gives CDR1 LGHDT, CDR2 YNNKEL (reference sequence). The junction had 4 bases not matched to a gene; V was cut back by 4 bases and J by 4 bases.

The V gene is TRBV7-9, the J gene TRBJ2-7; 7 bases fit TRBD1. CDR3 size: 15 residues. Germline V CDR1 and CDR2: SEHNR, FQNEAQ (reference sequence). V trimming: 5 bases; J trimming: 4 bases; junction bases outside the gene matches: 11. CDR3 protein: CASSQKGTAPYEQYF. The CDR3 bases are TGTGCCAGCAGCCAAAAAGGGACAGCACCTTACGAGCAGTACTTC.

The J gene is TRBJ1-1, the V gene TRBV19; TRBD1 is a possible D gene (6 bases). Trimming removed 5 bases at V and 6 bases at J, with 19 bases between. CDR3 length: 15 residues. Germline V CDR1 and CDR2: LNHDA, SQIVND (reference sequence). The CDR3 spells CASSPRDIGAPEAFF. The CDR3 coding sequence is TGTGCCAGTAGTCCCCGGGACATCGGGGCGCCTGAAGCTTTCTTT.

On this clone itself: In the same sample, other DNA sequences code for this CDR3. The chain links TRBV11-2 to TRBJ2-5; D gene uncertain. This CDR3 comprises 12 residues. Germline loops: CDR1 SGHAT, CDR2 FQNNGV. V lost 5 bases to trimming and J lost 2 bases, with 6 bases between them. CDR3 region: CASSRTQETQYF. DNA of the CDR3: TGTGCCAGCAGCCGAACTCAAGAGACCCAGTACTTC.

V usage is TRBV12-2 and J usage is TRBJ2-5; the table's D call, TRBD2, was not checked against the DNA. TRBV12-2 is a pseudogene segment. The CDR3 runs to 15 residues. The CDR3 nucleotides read TGTGCAAGTCGACCCTTAGGGAGAGAGCAAGAGACCCAGTACTTC. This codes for CASRPLGREQETQYF.

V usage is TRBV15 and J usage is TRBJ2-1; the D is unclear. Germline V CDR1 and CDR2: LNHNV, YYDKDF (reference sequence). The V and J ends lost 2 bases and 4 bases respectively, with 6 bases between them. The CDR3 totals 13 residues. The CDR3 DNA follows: TGTGCCACCAGCAGACCAGGATACAATGAGCAGTTCTTC. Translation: CATSRPGYNEQFF.

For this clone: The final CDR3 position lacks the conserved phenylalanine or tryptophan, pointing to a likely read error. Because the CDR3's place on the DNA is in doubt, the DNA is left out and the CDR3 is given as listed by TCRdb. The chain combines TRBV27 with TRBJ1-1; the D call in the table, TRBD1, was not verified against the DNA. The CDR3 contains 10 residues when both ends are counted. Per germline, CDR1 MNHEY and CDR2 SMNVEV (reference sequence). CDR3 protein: CASSFHSSLI.

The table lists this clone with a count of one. The CDR3 nucleotides are TGTGCCAGCAGATATGGACAGGACGGTTCACCCCTCCACTTT. Translating gives CASRYGQDGSPLHF. The V gene is TRBV5-4, the J gene TRBJ1-6; TRBD1 matches 7 bases. This CDR3 contains 14 residues. Per the germline V gene, CDR1 is SGHNT and CDR2 is YYREEE (reference sequence). The trim removed 5 bases at V and 9 bases at J, leaving 8 bases unmatched.

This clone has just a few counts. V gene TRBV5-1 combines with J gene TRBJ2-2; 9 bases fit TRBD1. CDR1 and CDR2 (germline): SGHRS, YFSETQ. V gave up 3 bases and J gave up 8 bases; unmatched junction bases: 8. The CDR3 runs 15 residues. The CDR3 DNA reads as TGCGCCAGCAGCTCCTCCGGGACAGGGATAGGGGAGCTGTTTTTT. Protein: CASSSSGTGIGELFF.

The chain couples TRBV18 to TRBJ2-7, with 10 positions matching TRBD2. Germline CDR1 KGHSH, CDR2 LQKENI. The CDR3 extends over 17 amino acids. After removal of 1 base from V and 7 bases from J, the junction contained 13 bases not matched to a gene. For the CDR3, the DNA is TGTGCCAGCTCACCACTCCCTAGCGGGGGTTCAGCCTGGGAGCAGTACTTC. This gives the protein CASSPLPSGGSAWEQYF.

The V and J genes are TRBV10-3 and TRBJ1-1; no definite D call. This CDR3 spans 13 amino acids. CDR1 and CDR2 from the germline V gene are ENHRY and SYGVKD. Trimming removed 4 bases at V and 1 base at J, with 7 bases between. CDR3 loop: CAISGSGNTEAFF. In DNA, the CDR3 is TGTGCCATCAGTGGGTCCGGGAACACTGAAGCTTTCTTT.

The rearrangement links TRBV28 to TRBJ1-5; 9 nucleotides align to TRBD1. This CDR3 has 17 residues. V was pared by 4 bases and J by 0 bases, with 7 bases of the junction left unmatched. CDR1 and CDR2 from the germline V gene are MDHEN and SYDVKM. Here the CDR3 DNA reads TGTGCCAGCAGTTCCGGGACAGGGCCTTATAGCAATCAGCCCCAGCATTTT. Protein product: CASSSGTGPYSNQPQHF.

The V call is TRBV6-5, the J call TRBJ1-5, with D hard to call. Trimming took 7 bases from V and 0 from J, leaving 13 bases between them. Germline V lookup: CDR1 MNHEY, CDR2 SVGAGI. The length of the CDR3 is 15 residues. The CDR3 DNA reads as TGTGCCAGCAAGGAACAGACATATAGCAATCAGCCCCAGCATTTT. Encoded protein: CASKEQTYSNQPQHF.